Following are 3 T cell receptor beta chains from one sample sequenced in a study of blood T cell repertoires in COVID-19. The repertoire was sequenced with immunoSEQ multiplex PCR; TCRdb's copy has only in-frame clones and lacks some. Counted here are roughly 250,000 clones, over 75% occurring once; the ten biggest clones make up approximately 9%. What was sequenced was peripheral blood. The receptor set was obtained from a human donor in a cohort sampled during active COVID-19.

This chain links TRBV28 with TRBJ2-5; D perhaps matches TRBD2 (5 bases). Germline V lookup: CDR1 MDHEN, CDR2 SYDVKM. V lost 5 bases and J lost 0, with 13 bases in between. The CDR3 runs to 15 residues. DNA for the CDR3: TGTGCCAGCAGTACCCAGGACTTACACCAAGAGACCCAGTACTTC. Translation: CASSTQDLHQETQYF.

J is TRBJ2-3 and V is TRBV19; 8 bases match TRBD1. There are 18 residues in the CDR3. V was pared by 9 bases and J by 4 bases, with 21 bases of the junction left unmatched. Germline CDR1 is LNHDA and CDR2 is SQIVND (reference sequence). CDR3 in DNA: TGTGCCAGCCAACCCCTACTTGGGACAGGAGGGTCGTCAGATACGCAGTATTTT. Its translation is CASQPLLGTGGSSDTQYF.

This chain's CDR3 is CASLPVLAGGRTGELFF. CDR3 nucleotide sequence: TGTGCCAGCTTACCGGTTCTAGCGGGAGGTCGCACCGGGGAGCTGTTTTTT. V usage is TRBV18 and J usage is TRBJ2-2, with 11 bases aligning to TRBD2. CDR1 KGHSH and CDR2 LQKENI come from the germline V gene. This CDR3 comprises 17 residues. The J segment lost 4 bases and the V segment lost 7 bases, leaving 11 bases of the junction unmatched.